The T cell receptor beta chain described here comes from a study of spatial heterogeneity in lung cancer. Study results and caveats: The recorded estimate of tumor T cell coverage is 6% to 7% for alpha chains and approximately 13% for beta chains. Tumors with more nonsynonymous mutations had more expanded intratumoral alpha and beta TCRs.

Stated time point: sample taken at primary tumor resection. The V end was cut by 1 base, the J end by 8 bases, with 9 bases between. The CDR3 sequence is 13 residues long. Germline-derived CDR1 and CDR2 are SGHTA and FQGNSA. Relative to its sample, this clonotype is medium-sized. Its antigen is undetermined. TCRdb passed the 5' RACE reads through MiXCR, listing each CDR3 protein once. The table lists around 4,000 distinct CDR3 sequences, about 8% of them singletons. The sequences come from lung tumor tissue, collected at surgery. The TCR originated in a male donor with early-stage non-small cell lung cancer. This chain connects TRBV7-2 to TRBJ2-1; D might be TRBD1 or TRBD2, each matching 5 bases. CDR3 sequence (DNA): TGTGCCAGCAGCTTAGATCAGGGAGATGAGCAGTTCTTC. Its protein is CASSLDQGDEQFF.